The entry that follows covers one TCR beta chain sequence. Once RNA had been extracted, it was reverse transcribed into cDNA to act as the sequencing template. TCRdb's copy holds only in-frame clones and misses some; the assay was immunoSEQ multiplex PCR. The sample gives about 180,000 clones, 40% to 65% of which show up once; roughly a tenth is in the top ten. This entry comes from a study of CD8+ T cells in alopecia areata. Study summary: Percent of scalp involved defined treated patients' severity scores.

Specified treatment: oral pan-JAK inhibitor, 5-10 mg twice daily. This CDR3 comprises 15 residues. The germline V gene encodes CDR1 KGHSH and CDR2 LQKENI. Trimming removed 0 bases from V and 5 bases from J, with 11 bases in between. This material consisted of CD8+ T cells sorted from blood, taken between weeks 51 and 52, from a patient treated with tofacitinib. The receptor's source is a human donor with alopecia areata. V is TRBV18 and J is TRBJ2-1; possible D gene TRBD2, 6 bases. This CDR3 reads CASSPPGLPNNEQFF. In nucleotides, the CDR3 is TGTGCCAGCTCACCACCAGGACTACCAAACAATGAGCAGTTCTTC.